This record covers a single T cell receptor (beta chain). Its antigen is as yet unknown. The sample comes from a study of T cells in narcolepsy. For the study at large: Donors had narcolepsy type 1 or type 2, or were healthy controls. Findings of the study overall: Blood of same and different patients, but not healthy controls, reportedly held recurring autoreactive clonotypes.

Generated by immunoSEQ multiplex PCR, the TCRdb table keeps only in-frame clones and is missing some. The data contain about 40,000 clones, 88% of them singletons. Sequencing used CD45RA- memory CD4+ T cells from PBMCs. This TCR came from a human donor with narcolepsy.

This CDR3 reads CASSRDRGLNSPLHF. CDR3 sequence (DNA): TGTGCCAGCTCACGGGACAGGGGGCTGAATTCACCCCTCCACTTT. V gene TRBV18 combines with J gene TRBJ1-6; 12 bases are shared with TRBD1. Germline values: CDR1 KGHSH, CDR2 LQKENI. The CDR3 runs to 15 residues. J was trimmed by 7 bases and V by 4 bases; bases with no gene match: 2. Variable domain in full (rest from reference TRBV18 and TRBJ1-6): NAGVMQNPRHLVRRRGQEARLRCSPMKGHSHVYWYRQLPEEGLKFMVYLQKENIIDESGMPKERFSAEFPKEGPSILRIQQVVRGDSAAYFCASSRDRGLNSPLHFGNGTRLTVT.